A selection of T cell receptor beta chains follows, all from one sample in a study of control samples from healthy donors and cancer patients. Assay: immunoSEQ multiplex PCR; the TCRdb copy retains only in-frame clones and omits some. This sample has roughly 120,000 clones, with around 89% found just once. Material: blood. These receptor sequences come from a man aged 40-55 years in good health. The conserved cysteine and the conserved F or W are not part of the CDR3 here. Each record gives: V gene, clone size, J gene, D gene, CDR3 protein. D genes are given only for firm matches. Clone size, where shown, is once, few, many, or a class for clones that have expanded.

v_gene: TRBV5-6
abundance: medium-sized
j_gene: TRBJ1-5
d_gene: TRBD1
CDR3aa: ASSLGTGENQPQH

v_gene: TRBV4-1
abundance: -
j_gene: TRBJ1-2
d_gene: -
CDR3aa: ASSQAGGANYGYT

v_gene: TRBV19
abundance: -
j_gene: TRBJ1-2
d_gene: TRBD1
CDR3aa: ASSPQDRGNYGYT

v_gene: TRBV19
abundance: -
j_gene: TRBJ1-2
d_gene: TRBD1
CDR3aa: ASSTQGIWTGDDGYT

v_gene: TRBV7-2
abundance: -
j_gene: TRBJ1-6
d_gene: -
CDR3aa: ASSLRVESPLH

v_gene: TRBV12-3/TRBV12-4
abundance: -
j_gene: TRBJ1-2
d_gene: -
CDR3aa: ASSFQGYGYT

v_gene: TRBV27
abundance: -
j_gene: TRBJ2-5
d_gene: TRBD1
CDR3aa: ASSSTGTGRETQY

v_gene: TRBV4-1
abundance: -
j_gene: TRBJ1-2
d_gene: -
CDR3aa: ASSQDRVYGYT

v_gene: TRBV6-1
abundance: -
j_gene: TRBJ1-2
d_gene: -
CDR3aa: ASSEDGVGGYT

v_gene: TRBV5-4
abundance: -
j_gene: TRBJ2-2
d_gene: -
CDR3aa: ASSSVWGDGELF

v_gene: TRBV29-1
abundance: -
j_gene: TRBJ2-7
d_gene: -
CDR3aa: SVADLGEQY

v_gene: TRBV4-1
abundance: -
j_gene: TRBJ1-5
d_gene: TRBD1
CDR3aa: ASSTTGANQPQH

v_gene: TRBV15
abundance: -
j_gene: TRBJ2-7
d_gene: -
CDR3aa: ATSRGRGSTYEQY

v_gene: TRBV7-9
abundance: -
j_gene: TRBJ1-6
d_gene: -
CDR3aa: ASQQADSYNSPLH

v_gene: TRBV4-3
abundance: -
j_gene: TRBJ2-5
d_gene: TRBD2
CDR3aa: ASSQEVASGGGETQY

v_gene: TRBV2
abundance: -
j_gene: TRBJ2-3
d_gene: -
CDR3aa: ASSEEGGYSTDTQY

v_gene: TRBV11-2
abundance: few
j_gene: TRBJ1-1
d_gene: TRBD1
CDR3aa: ASRKTGQTEAF

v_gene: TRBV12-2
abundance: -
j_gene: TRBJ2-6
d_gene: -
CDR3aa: ASRPSPGANVLT

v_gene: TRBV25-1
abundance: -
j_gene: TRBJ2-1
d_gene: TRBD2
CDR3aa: ASSEGGLAGLSEQF

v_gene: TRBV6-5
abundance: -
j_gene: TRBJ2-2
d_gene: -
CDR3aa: ASRQQGLKAGELF

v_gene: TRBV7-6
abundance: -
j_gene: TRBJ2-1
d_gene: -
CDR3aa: ASSLRERTVYYNEQF

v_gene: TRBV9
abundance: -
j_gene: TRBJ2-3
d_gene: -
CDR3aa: ASSVYGSSDTQY

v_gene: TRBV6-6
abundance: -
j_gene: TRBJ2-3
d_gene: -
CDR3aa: ASSYYPSGSTDTQY

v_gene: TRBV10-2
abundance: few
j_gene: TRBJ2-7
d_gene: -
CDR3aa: ASSEGGVSEQY

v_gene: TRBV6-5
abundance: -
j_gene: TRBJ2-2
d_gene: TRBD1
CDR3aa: ASRGQGTGELF

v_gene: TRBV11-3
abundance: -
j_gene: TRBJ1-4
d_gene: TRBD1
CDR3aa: ASSQDRGRNEKLF

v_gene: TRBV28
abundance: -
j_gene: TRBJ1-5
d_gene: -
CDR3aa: ASSASPKPQH

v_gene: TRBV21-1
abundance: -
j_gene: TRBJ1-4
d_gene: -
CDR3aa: ASSKAVKSDRDSEKLF

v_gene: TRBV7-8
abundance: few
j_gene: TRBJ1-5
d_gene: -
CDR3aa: ASSLYGTLGVQPQH

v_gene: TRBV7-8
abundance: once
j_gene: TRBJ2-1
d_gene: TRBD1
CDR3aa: ASSRRDRDYNEQF

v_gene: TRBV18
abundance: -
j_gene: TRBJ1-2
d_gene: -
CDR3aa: ASSPPIWGHGYT

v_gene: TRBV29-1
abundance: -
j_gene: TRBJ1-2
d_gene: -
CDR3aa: SVDRQSMGYT

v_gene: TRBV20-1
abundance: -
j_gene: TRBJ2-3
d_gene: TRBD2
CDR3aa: SASRPAGGSTDTQY

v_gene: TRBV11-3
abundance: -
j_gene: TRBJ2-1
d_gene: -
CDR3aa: ASSQAWGPSSYNEQF

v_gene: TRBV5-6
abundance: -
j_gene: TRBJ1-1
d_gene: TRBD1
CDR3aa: ASSSETGYTEAF

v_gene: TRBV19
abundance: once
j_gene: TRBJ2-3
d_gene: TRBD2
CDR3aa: ASSISITGLAVGQY

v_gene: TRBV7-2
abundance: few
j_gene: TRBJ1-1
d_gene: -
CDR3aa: ASSPLRGTEAF

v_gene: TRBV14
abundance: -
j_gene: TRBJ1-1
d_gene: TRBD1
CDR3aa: ASSQEDRVSTEAF

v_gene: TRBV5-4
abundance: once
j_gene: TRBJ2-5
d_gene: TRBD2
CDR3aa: ASSFLSGGGETQY

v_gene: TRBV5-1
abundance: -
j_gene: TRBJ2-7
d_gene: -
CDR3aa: ASSSHTTASYEQY

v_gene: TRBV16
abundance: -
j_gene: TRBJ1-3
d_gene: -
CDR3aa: ASSQGARPENTIY

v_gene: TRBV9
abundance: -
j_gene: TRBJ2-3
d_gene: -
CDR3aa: ASSPRSARGTDTQY

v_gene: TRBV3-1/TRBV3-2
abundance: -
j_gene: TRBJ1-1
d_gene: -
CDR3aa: ASSPSRVIGTEAF

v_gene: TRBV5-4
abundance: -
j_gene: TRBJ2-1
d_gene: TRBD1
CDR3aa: ASSSQGARAEQF

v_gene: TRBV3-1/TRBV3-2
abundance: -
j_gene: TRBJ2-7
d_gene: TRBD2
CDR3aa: ASSQDRNSGDSYEQY

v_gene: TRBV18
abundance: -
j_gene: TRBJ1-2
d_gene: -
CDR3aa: ASSPTSSPGRVSYGYT

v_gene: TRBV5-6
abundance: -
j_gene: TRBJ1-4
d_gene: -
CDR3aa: ASSLGQLNEKLF

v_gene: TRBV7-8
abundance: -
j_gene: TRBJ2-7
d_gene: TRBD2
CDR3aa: ASSLTSVYEQY

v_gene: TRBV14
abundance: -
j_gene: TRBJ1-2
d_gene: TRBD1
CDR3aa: ASSLLWTGTPMNYGYT

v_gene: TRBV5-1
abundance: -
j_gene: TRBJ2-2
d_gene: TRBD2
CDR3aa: ATPRGGAGSTGELF

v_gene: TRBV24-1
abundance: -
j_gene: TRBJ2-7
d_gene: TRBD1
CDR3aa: ATSDPSTGGEQY

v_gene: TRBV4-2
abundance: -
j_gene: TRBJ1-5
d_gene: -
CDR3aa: ASSQGDGQPQH

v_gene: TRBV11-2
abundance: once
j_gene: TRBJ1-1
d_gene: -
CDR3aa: ASRLMGPANTEAF

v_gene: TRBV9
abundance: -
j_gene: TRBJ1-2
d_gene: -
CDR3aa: ASKEGEGYT